This T cell receptor beta chain was identified in a study of TIL therapy for anti-PD-1-resistant metastatic lung cancer. Looking at the study overall: Tumor harvest preceded PD-1/PD-L1 blockade, followed by nivolumab treatment.

The CDR3 covers 12 residues. V lost 2 bases to trimming and J lost 3 bases, with 5 bases between them. Germline CDR1 MDHEN, CDR2 SYDVKM. Concerning this clone: Its antigen remains unidentified.

The study's findings and limits: This highly selected cohort may not generalize to typical lung cancer patients.

The libraries were made with immunoSEQ v3. Libraries were prepared by immunoSEQ multiplex PCR; TCRdb keeps only in-frame clonotypes and omits some of them. The profile shows some 16,000 clones, around 70% of them singletons. Stated time point: pre-treatment sample, taken before nivolumab and TIL therapy. Adults with stage 4 NSCLC were enrolled in a phase I trial. This chain uses TRBV28 with TRBJ2-7; D uncertain. Material: blood, obtained at baseline. The TCR was taken from a person between 25 and 80 years old with non-small cell lung cancer. Written as DNA, the CDR3 is TGTGCCAGCAGTTTAATAAACTACGAGCAGTACTTC. Translating gives CASSLINYEQYF.